These 15 T cell receptor beta chains were sequenced from one sample in a study of cytomegalovirus exposure and HLA in healthy donors. Sequencing used immunoSEQ multiplex PCR; TCRdb keeps in-frame clones, though not all of them. The sample yields about 150,000 clones, about 86% seen once. Material for sequencing was PBMCs. The receptors come from a human donor in good health.

V gene TRBV18 combines with J gene TRBJ1-5; 7 bases map to TRBD1. After removal of 6 bases from V and 9 bases from J, the junction contained 8 bases not matched to a gene. CDR3 size: 13 residues. CDR1 and CDR2 from the germline V gene are KGHSH and LQKENI. The DNA for the CDR3 is TGTGCCAGCTCCCAGGACAGGATGGGGCCCCAGCATTTT. Translation: CASSQDRMGPQHF.

The chain recombines TRBV27 with TRBJ2-1; D gene ambiguous. The CDR3 totals 15 residues. V was clipped by 3 bases and J by 3 bases, with 12 bases between them. Germline-derived CDR1 and CDR2 are MNHEY and SMNVEV (reference sequence). The CDR3 is CASSFAQRGYNEQFF. CDR3 bases: TGTGCCAGCAGTTTCGCTCAGAGAGGCTACAATGAGCAGTTCTTC.

This clone was detected only once. The chain couples TRBV6-1 to TRBJ1-1, with TRBD1 matching over 9 bases. The CDR3 consists of 14 residues. Germline assignment: CDR1 MNHNS and CDR2 SASEGT. V gave up 1 base and J gave up 4 bases; unmatched junction bases: 1. This CDR3 is CASSEGQGGTEAFF. CDR3 coding DNA: TGTGCCAGCAGTGAAGGACAGGGGGGCACTGAAGCTTTCTTT.

V is TRBV2 and J is TRBJ2-3; tentative D call: TRBD1 (5 bases). Germline CDR1 and CDR2: SNHLY and FYNNEI. V gave up 8 bases and J gave up 1 base, with 7 bases separating them. The CDR3 totals 12 residues. In DNA form, the CDR3 reads TGTGCCAGCGGGGCTCGCACAGATACGCAGTATTTT. Its translation is CASGARTDTQYF.

Only a few counts were recorded for this clone. This sequence joins TRBV7-3 and TRBJ1-2, with 11 bases matching TRBD1. The CDR3 has 15 amino acids. Per germline, CDR1 SGHTA and CDR2 FQGTGA. V was clipped by 5 bases and J by 5 bases; unmatched bases: 7. Here the CDR3 DNA reads TGTGCCAGCAGCCCCGGACAGGGGGCAAAGTATGGCTACACCTTC. This codes for CASSPGQGAKYGYTF.

This chain links TRBV9 with TRBJ1-2; 8 nucleotides match TRBD1. The CDR3 length is 18 residues. Germline trimming cut 0 bases from V and 5 bases from J; bases unmatched to any gene: 15. Per the germline V gene, CDR1 is SGDLS and CDR2 is YYNGEE. CDR3 nucleotides: TGTGCCAGCAGCGTAGACAGGGGGACGGCGGACGGAATATATGGCTACACCTTC. Its translation is CASSVDRGTADGIYGYTF.

V and J are TRBV5-1 and TRBJ2-1; TRBD2 matches at 8 bases. With 4 bases clipped from V and 7 bases from J, the junction kept 16 bases outside the gene matches. This CDR3 is built from 17 residues. CDR1 and CDR2 (germline): SGHRS, YFSETQ. Here the CDR3 reads CASSRGPAGEGTNEQFF. The CDR3 nucleotides are TGCGCCAGCAGCCGGGGGCCAGCGGGAGAAGGTACGAATGAGCAGTTCTTC.

The J gene is TRBJ2-1, the V gene TRBV27, with 16 bases fitting TRBD2. J gave up 0 bases and V 8 bases, and 13 bases lay outside the gene matches. Looked up from germline, CDR1 is MNHEY and CDR2 is SMNVEV (reference sequence). The CDR3 extends over 20 amino acids. CDR3 sequence: CASRPLGLAGGSSSYNEQFF. CDR3 nucleotides: TGTGCCAGCCGACCTCTGGGACTAGCGGGAGGGTCGAGCTCCTACAATGAGCAGTTCTTC.

As regards this clone: Other DNA sequences from this sample encode an identical CDR3 as well. V usage is TRBV29-1 and J usage is TRBJ1-1; no reliable D call. The germline CDR1 and CDR2 sequences are SQVTM and ANQGSEA. This CDR3 spans 10 amino acids. With 6 bases removed from V and 7 bases from J, the gap between germline ends came to 9 bases. CDR3 bases: TGCAGCGTCCGGGATAGTGAAGCTTTCTTT. Amino acid sequence: CSVRDSEAFF.

V and J are TRBV6-5 and TRBJ1-5, with D possibly TRBD1 on 5 matching bases. V gave up 4 bases and J gave up 4 bases, with 14 bases separating them. Germline CDR1 is MNHEY and CDR2 is SVGAGI. The CDR3 contains 15 residues. CDR3 loop: CASSSLGEGNQPQHF. The CDR3 nucleotides read TGTGCCAGCAGTTCCCTCGGGGAGGGGAATCAGCCCCAGCATTTT.

The V and J genes are TRBV6-6 and TRBJ2-7, with 7 bases aligning to TRBD1. The CDR3 spans 16 residues. Trimming at V came to 1 base and at J to 3 bases, leaving 9 bases not matched to a gene. CDR1 is MNHNY, CDR2 SVGAGI, per germline (reference sequence). CDR3 sequence: CASSYFVPDRSYEQYF. CDR3 in DNA: TGTGCCAGCAGTTACTTCGTCCCGGACAGGAGCTACGAGCAGTACTTC.

This clone turned up a few times. The chain joins TRBV28 to TRBJ2-7; D unresolved. The CDR3 is 14 residues long. Germline CDR1 and CDR2: MDHEN and SYDVKM. V gave up 7 bases and J gave up 4 bases, with 17 bases separating them. CDR3 loop: CASMNRQGSYEQYF. In DNA form, the CDR3 reads TGTGCCAGCATGAACCGACAAGGAAGTTACGAGCAGTACTTC.

The chain is built from TRBV7-9 and TRBJ1-5; TRBD1 might be the D (6 bases). The germline CDR1 and CDR2 sequences are SEHNR and FQNEAQ (reference sequence). CDR3 length: 15 amino acids. V dropped 6 bases and J dropped 3 bases, with 15 bases sitting between them. Here the CDR3 reads CASSLQGSDNQPQHF. Here the CDR3 DNA reads TGTGCCAGCAGTCTACAGGGCTCGGACAATCAGCCCCAGCATTTT.

CDR3 protein: CASSRRGTATEAFF. The CDR3 bases are TGTGCCAGCAGCCGAAGAGGGACAGCCACTGAAGCTTTCTTT. V gene TRBV5-6 combines with J gene TRBJ1-1; 7 bases map to TRBD1. The junction had 7 bases not matched to a gene; V was cut back by 4 bases and J by 4 bases. CDR1 is SGHDT, CDR2 YYEEEE, per germline. The CDR3 is 14 amino acids.

This clone was counted a single time. The rearrangement joins TRBV11-1 to TRBJ1-2, with D possibly matching TRBD1 (6 bases). V lost 4 bases and J 6 bases, leaving 18 bases between the germline ends. The CDR3 totals 15 residues. Germline V lookup: CDR1 SGHAT, CDR2 FQDESV (reference sequence). CDR3 nucleotides: TGTGCCAGCAGCTCTTACAGGGAACAGTTCGATGGCTACACCTTC. Translated, it gives CASSSYREQFDGYTF.